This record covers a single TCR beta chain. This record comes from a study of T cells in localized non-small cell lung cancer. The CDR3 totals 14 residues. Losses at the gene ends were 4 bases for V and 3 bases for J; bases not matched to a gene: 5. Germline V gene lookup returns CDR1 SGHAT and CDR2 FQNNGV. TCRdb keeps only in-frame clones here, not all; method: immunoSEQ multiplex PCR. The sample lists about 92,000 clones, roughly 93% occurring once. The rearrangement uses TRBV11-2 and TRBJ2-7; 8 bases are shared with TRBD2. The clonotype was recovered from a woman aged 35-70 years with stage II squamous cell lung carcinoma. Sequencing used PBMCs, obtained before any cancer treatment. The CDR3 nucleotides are TGTGCCAGCAGCTATGCCGGGACTAGCTACGAGCAGTACTTC. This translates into CASSYAGTSYEQYF. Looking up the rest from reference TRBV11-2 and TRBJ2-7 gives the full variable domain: EAGVAQSPRYKIIEKRQSVAFWCNPISGHATLYWYQQILGQGPKLLIQFQNNGVVDDSQLPKDRFSAERLKGVDSTLKIQPAKLEDSAVYLCASSYAGTSYEQYFGPGTRLTVT.